This T cell receptor beta chain was sequenced during a study of blood T cells in healthy people across ages. The CDR3 consists of 16 residues. Per germline, CDR1 SGHTA and CDR2 FQGNSA. With a J-beta primer mix and a sample-barcoded 5' primer, a second PCR ran about 7 to 11 cycles. In TCRdb, the 5' RACE reads were re-called with MiXCR into one record per CDR3 protein. The table shows nearly 800,000 distinct CDR3 sequences, with roughly 56% occurring only once. Study-level findings and limits: When one million T cells were used, diversity estimates were thought to be underestimates.

This clonotype occurred once. Its target is unknown. The receptor was isolated from a man aged 35 to 55 in good health. Sequencing was carried out using blood. The chain couples TRBV7-2 to TRBJ2-7; TRBD2 matches 7 bases. The better agreement between TRBJ2-5 and the DNA end casts doubt on the J call. As DNA, the CDR3 is TGTGCCAGCAGCCCCTATAGTAGCGGGCGTCAAGAGACCCAGTACTTC. Translating gives CASSPYSSGRQETQYF.